The rows below give T cell receptor beta chains drawn from one sample of a study of spatial heterogeneity in lung cancer. Using its own MiXCR run on the 5' RACE reads, TCRdb lists one record per CDR3 protein. The sample records roughly 110,000 distinct CDR3 sequences, less than 14% being singletons. Source: PBMCs, taken at follow-up. These receptors were taken from a female donor with early-stage non-small cell lung cancer. Each CDR3 is given with its conserved first and last residue. The D gene is left open where the match is weak. Sizes are listed as once, few, many or a size class.

>NA|TRBV14|many|TRBJ1-2
TGTGCCAGCAGCCAAGTTACTGGCCTTCAGTATGGCTACACCTTC
CASSQVTGLQYGYTF
>NA|TRBV30|many|TRBJ2-3
TGTGCCTGGAGTGTACGGGGAGTAGATACGCAGTATTTT
CAWSVRGVDTQYF
>NA|TRBV18|few|TRBJ1-5
TGTGCCAGCTCAAGTTCCGGGAATCAGCCCCAGCATTTT
CASSSSGNQPQHF
>TRBD2|TRBV7-2|few|TRBJ2-3
TGTGCCAGCAGGAGGCCTGCGGGGGCGCAGTATTTT
CASRRPAGAQYF
>NA|TRBV6-5|few|TRBJ1-2
TGTGCCAGCATCGGGACGAAGGGGGGCTACACCTTC
CASIGTKGGYTF
>NA|TRBV18|many|TRBJ2-3
TGTGCCAGCTCACCAAATCAGGGGAGCACAGATACGCAGTATTTT
CASSPNQGSTDTQYF
>NA|TRBV7-9|many|TRBJ1-5
TGTGCCAGCAGCCGTGAATTTCGGGACGCCACCCAGCATTTT
CASSREFRDATQHF
>NA|TRBV7-9|many|TRBJ2-3
TGTGCCAGCAGCTTTACCCAGAGCACAGATACGCAGTATTTT
CASSFTQSTDTQYF
>NA|TRBV6-4|few|TRBJ1-2
TGTGCCAGCATCTCCGGGGCAGAGAATGGCTACACCTTC
CASISGAENGYTF
>NA|TRBV28|many|TRBJ1-2
TGTGCCAGCAGCCCAGGGTCGGGGAACTATGGCTACACCTTC
CASSPGSGNYGYTF
>NA|TRBV7-2|few|TRBJ1-2
TGTGCCAGCAGCCCCCTTCGGTCCGAGCCTCTTCTTAACTATGGCTACACCTTC
CASSPLRSEPLLNYGYTF
>NA|TRBV9|few|TRBJ1-4
TGTGCCAGCGCCAGAGCAACTAATGAAAAACTGTTTTTT
CASARATNEKLFF
>NA|TRBV28|many|TRBJ2-1
TGTGCCAGCAAATCAGGGGCTAGCGGATTTAGCTCCTACAATGAGCAGTTCTTC
CASKSGASGFSSYNEQFF
>NA|TRBV28|few|TRBJ2-7
TGTGCCAGCAGTGGAAAGGTCAGACTAGACTACGAGCAGTACTTC
CASSGKVRLDYEQYF
>TRBD1|TRBV28|few|TRBJ1-1
TGTGCCAGCAGCCCATCGGACAGGGTCACTGAAGCTTTCTTT
CASSPSDRVTEAFF